Given below is one T cell receptor (beta chain) in context. What it binds is not known. The data were taken from a study of shared clonotypes between healthy human individuals. Study details: Used for every donor were three CD4 naive, three CD4 memory, two CD8 naive and one CD8 memory plate. Study results and caveats: Of the naive CD4 clonotypes, around 5.2% were shared across several donors.

TCRdb's copy holds only in-frame clones and misses some; the assay was immunoSEQ multiplex PCR. The repertoire holds around 2.5 million clones, with more than 85% as singletons. The CDR3 has 17 residues. V lost 1 base, J lost 4 bases, and 7 bases stayed unmatched. Germline V gives CDR1 KGHSH, CDR2 LQKENI. CD4+ cell separation produced CD45RA+ naive and CD45RA-negative memory subsets. What was sequenced was naive CD4+ T cells from PBMCs. The subset: CD45RA+ positively selected. This TCR came from a man younger than 30 in good health. Some clones in this sample may be carry-over from other donors' samples. This rearrangement joins TRBV18 to TRBJ2-2, with 9 nucleotides matching TRBD1. CDR3 protein: CASSPRDTGGPTGELFF. The CDR3 DNA sequence: TGTGCCAGCTCACCACGTGATACAGGGGGCCCCACCGGGGAGCTGTTTTTT.